This entry lists 23 T cell receptor beta chains sequenced from one sample in a study of cytomegalovirus exposure and HLA in healthy donors. Assay: immunoSEQ multiplex PCR; the TCRdb copy retains only in-frame clones and omits some. The sample yields more than 150,000 clones, more than 75% seen once. Sequenced sample: PBMCs. The receptors originated from a young man in good health and CMV-seropositive.

The V gene is TRBV6-6, the J gene TRBJ2-3; weak D call: TRBD2 (6 bases). The CDR3 has 13 amino acids. Trimming left V 6 bases short and J 2 bases short, with 9 bases between. In germline, CDR1 is MNHNY, CDR2 SVGAGI (reference sequence). CDR3 protein: CASRAGITDTQYF. In DNA, the CDR3 is TGTGCCAGCAGGGCGGGAATCACAGATACGCAGTATTTT.

The chain recombines TRBV28 with TRBJ2-7; TRBD2 matches at 8 bases. CDR1 and CDR2 from the germline V gene are MDHEN and SYDVKM. This CDR3 region has 14 residues. V was pared by 5 bases and J by 3 bases, with 6 bases of the junction left unmatched. The CDR3 sequence is CASSPAGGHYEQYF. Written as DNA, the CDR3 is TGTGCCAGCAGTCCGGCGGGGGGTCACTACGAGCAGTACTTC. Full variable domain (rest looked up from reference TRBV28 and TRBJ2-7): DVKVTQSSRYLVKRTGEKVFLECVQDMDHENMFWYRQDPGLGLRLIYFSYDVKMKEKGDIPEGYSVSREKKERFSLILESASTNQTSMYLCASSPAGGHYEQYFGPGTRLTVT.

The gene calls are TRBV12-5 and TRBJ1-5; the D gene is possibly TRBD1 (5 bases). Germline CDR1 LGHNT, CDR2 FRNRAP. This CDR3 comprises 13 residues. V was pared by 7 bases and J by 8 bases, with 15 bases between. The DNA of the CDR3 is TGTGCTAGTGCCCAGGGATTTTTGGAGCCCCAGCATTTT. This translates into CASAQGFLEPQHF.

The V gene is TRBV4-1, the J gene TRBJ2-7; 8 bases match TRBD1. Trimming removed 3 bases from V and 2 bases from J; junction bases left unmatched: 6. Germline-derived CDR1 and CDR2 are MGHRA and YSYEKL. The CDR3 spans 15 residues. CDR3 sequence (DNA): TGCGCCAGCAGCCAGCCGGGACAGGCCCCCTACGAGCAGTACTTC. This encodes CASSQPGQAPYEQYF.

This clone is a singleton in its sample. The V and J genes are TRBV19 and TRBJ1-2; 8 bases are a match to TRBD1. The CDR3 has 15 amino acids. Germline V lookup: CDR1 LNHDA, CDR2 SQIVND (reference sequence). The trim removed 7 bases at V and 7 bases at J, leaving 14 bases unmatched. CDR3 protein: CASTPPADRGGGYTF. CDR3 bases: TGTGCCAGTACCCCTCCGGCAGACAGGGGCGGTGGCTACACCTTC.

As to this clone: Compared with germline, one end of the junction differs, possibly owing to a read error. The V call is TRBV7-9, the J call TRBJ1-2, with 7 bases matching TRBD1. In germline, CDR1 is SEHNR, CDR2 FQNEAQ (reference sequence). This CDR3 has 11 amino acids. CDR3 nucleotide sequence: TGTGCCAGCAGACCTGACAGGGTCCTAATCTTC. Amino acid sequence: CASRPDRVLIF.

This rearrangement joins TRBV19 to TRBJ2-2; D may be TRBD2 (6 bases). Looked up from germline, CDR1 is LNHDA and CDR2 is SQIVND (reference sequence). V dropped 2 bases and J dropped 5 bases, with 12 bases sitting between them. The CDR3 runs to 15 residues. The CDR3 DNA sequence: TGTGCCAGTAGTATACTGCGTGCGGGAACCGGGGAGCTGTTTTTT. Protein sequence: CASSILRAGTGELFF.

The chain has TRBV6-6 and TRBJ2-7; TRBD1 agrees at 7 bases. The CDR3 runs to 14 residues. J was trimmed by 1 base and V by 5 bases; bases with no gene match: 5. Germline loops: CDR1 MNHNY, CDR2 SVGAGI (reference sequence). CDR3 protein: CASSNPGQSYEQYF. The CDR3 region has the DNA TGTGCCAGCAGTAACCCGGGACAGTCCTACGAGCAGTACTTC.

V is TRBV15 and J is TRBJ1-2, with D possibly matching TRBD1 (5 bases). The V gene lost 0 bases and the J gene lost 5 bases, with 16 bases spanning the gap. This CDR3 comprises 16 residues. The V gene's germline CDR1 is LNHNV and CDR2 YYDKDF (reference sequence). The CDR3 spells CATSRDLGGTAYGYTF. For the CDR3, the DNA is TGTGCCACCAGCAGAGATCTAGGAGGGACTGCGTATGGCTACACCTTC.

V usage is TRBV6-6 and J usage is TRBJ1-5, with 7 bases fitting TRBD1. The germline CDR1 and CDR2 sequences are MNHNY and SVGAGI (reference sequence). The V gene end was trimmed by 0 bases and the J gene end by 7 bases; junction bases not matched to a gene: 9. The CDR3 has 16 residues. Here the CDR3 reads CASSYSRGQAPQPQHF. As DNA, the CDR3 is TGTGCCAGCAGTTACTCCCGCGGACAGGCCCCCCAGCCCCAGCATTTT.

The chain carries TRBV7-8 and TRBJ2-5, with D uncertain. V was trimmed by 5 bases and J by 7 bases, leaving 11 bases between them. The CDR3 spans 12 residues. Germline values: CDR1 SGHVS, CDR2 FQNEAQ. CDR3 residues: CASSRLGGTQYF. The DNA of the CDR3 is TGTGCCAGCAGCCGCCTCGGCGGGACCCAGTACTTC.

The chain combines TRBV7-6 with TRBJ2-2; D perhaps matches TRBD2 (5 bases). Germline CDR1 is SGHVS and CDR2 is FNYEAQ. This CDR3 comprises 14 residues. V shed 5 bases and J shed 8 bases, with 15 bases lying between them. In DNA, the CDR3 is TGTGCCAGCAGCATTAGACTGGGAGAAGGGGAGCTGTTTTTT. Translating gives CASSIRLGEGELFF.

V gene TRBV9 combines with J gene TRBJ2-3; 10 bases are a match to TRBD2. This CDR3 has 15 amino acids. The V gene end was trimmed by 3 bases and the J gene end by 1 base; junction bases not matched to a gene: 2. Germline lookup yields CDR1 SGDLS and CDR2 YYNGEE. CDR3 nucleotide sequence: TGTGCCAGCAGCGGGAGCGGGAGGGGCACAGATACGCAGTATTTT. This translates into CASSGSGRGTDTQYF.

This clone was found once. The CDR3 DNA reads as TGCGCCAGCAGCTTTGGTGGGACAGCTGGAAACACCATATATTTT. Amino acids: CASSFGGTAGNTIYF. This chain joins TRBV5-1 and TRBJ1-3; 7 positions agree with TRBD1. V trimming: 2 bases; J trimming: 2 bases; junction bases outside the gene matches: 4. This CDR3 spans 15 amino acids. Germline V gene data show CDR1 as SGHRS and CDR2 as YFSETQ.

CDR3: CSVVYTGWNEQFF. The CDR3 DNA is TGCAGCGTTGTTTACACAGGTTGGAATGAGCAGTTCTTC. J is TRBJ2-1 and V is TRBV29-1; tentative D call: TRBD1 (5 bases). V was shortened by 4 bases and J by 7 bases, with 14 bases between the two germline ends. CDR1 is SQVTM and CDR2 is ANQGSEA in the germline V gene. The CDR3 runs to 13 residues.

This clone was detected once. The J gene is TRBJ2-7, the V gene TRBV15, with TRBD2 as a possible D gene (6 bases). Germline-derived CDR1 and CDR2 are LNHNV and YYDKDF (reference sequence). The CDR3 spans 12 residues. Trimming removed 3 bases at V and 6 bases at J, with 9 bases between. CDR3 in amino acids: CATSRPGGEQYF. CDR3 sequence (DNA): TGTGCCACCAGCAGGCCCGGGGGCGAGCAGTACTTC.

This clone was observed at least ten times. The chain couples TRBV6-1 to TRBJ2-1, with 7 bases lining up with TRBD2. The junction had 4 bases not matched to a gene; V was cut back by 2 bases and J by 3 bases. This CDR3 region has 15 residues. Per the germline V gene, CDR1 is MNHNS and CDR2 is SASEGT. CDR3 coding DNA: TGTGCCAGCAGTGAACGGGCTAGCGGCTACAATGAGCAGTTCTTC. Translation: CASSERASGYNEQFF.

The CDR3: CASSGPLAGVGEQYF. The CDR3 DNA follows: TGTGCCAGCAGTGGTCCGCTAGCGGGAGTAGGGGAGCAGTACTTC. The rearrangement links TRBV6-1 to TRBJ2-7; 10 nucleotides line up with TRBD2. The germline V gene has CDR1 MNHNS and CDR2 SASEGT. The CDR3 consists of 15 residues. Losses at the gene ends were 4 bases for V and 7 bases for J; bases not matched to a gene: 10.

The chain carries TRBV7-9 and TRBJ2-5; 9 bases fit TRBD1. The J segment lost 5 bases and the V segment lost 6 bases, leaving 13 bases of the junction unmatched. CDR1 and CDR2 (germline): SEHNR, FQNEAQ (reference sequence). The CDR3 runs 16 residues. The DNA of the CDR3 is TGTGCCAGCAGACCTACAGGGGGCTCCCTGGGGGAGACCCAGTACTTC. It encodes CASRPTGGSLGETQYF.

The chain recombines TRBV4-2 with TRBJ2-5; 10 positions agree with TRBD2. From germline, CDR1 is LGHNA and CDR2 YNFKEQ. The V segment lost 0 bases and the J segment 3 bases; nucleotides outside the gene matches: 7. The CDR3 has 17 residues. The CDR3 loop is CASSQDYRTSGKETQYF. In nucleotides, the CDR3 is TGTGCCAGCAGCCAAGATTACCGGACTAGCGGAAAAGAGACCCAGTACTTC.

This clone was picked up one time. This rearrangement joins TRBV5-6 to TRBJ2-3; 8 nucleotides line up with TRBD1. Germline-derived CDR1 and CDR2 are SGHDT and YYEEEE. Unmatched junction bases numbered 7, after V lost 4 bases and J lost 3 bases. The CDR3 is 15 residues long. As DNA, the CDR3 is TGTGCCAGCAGCGCCGGACAGGGAGGTACAGATACGCAGTATTTT. Translating it yields CASSAGQGGTDTQYF.

The gene calls are TRBV7-6 and TRBJ2-7, with D unresolved. Germline CDR1 is SGHVS and CDR2 is FNYEAQ. The CDR3 runs to 15 residues. The ends were cut back, 0 bases at V and 2 bases at J, with 11 bases in the middle. The CDR3 DNA is TGTGCCAGCAGCTTAGCGTACGCGAATACCTACGAGCAGTACTTC. Its translation is CASSLAYANTYEQYF.

CDR3 region: CASSLTGNTEAFF. The CDR3, as DNA: TGTGCCAGCAGCTTGACAGGGAACACTGAAGCTTTCTTT. This chain links TRBV5-6 with TRBJ1-1; D may be TRBD1 (5 bases). CDR1 is SGHDT and CDR2 is YYEEEE in the germline V gene. CDR3 size: 13 residues. Trimming left V 1 base short and J 1 base short, with 5 bases between. Variable domain in full (rest from reference TRBV5-6 and TRBJ1-1): DAGVTQSPTHLIKTRGQQVTLRCSPKSGHDTVSWYQQALGQGPQFIFQYYEEEERQRGNFPDRFSGHQFPNYSSELNVNALLLGDSALYLCASSLTGNTEAFFGQGTRLTVV.